The sequence of this T cell receptor (beta chain) was determined in a study of blood T cell repertoires in COVID-19. Trimming removed 4 bases from V and 4 bases from J; junction bases left unmatched: 9. This CDR3 has 17 residues. Germline CDR1 reads MGHDK; CDR2 reads SYGVNS. Libraries were prepared by immunoSEQ multiplex PCR; TCRdb keeps only in-frame clonotypes and omits some of them. The sample lists some 160,000 clones, approximately 91% occurring once. The chain recombines TRBV25-1 with TRBJ2-5; 13 bases are a match to TRBD2. Material for sequencing was peripheral blood. The clonotype was recovered from a man between 18 and 29 years old with COVID-19, enrolled during active disease. CDR3 in DNA: TGTGCCAGCAGTGGGGGAACTAGCGGGAGGGTTGGAGAGACCCAGTACTTC. It is translated as CASSGGTSGRVGETQYF. The entire variable domain, with the rest obtained from reference TRBV25-1 and TRBJ2-5, is as follows: EADIYQTPRYLVIGTGKKITLECSQTMGHDKMYWYQQDPGMELHLIHYSYGVNSTEKGDLSSESTVSRIRTEHFPLTLESARPSHTSQYLCASSGGTSGRVGETQYFGPGTRLLVL.